This T cell receptor (beta chain) came from a study of graft-versus-host responses after intestinal transplantation. Study at large: Each recipient received a multivisceral, liver-intestinal, or isolated intestinal graft. Following induction with anti-thymocyte globulin, all recipients were given tacrolimus and steroids for approximately 3 years.

TCRdb keeps only in-frame clones here, not all; method: immunoSEQ multiplex PCR. The data show 15,000 to 20,000 clones, around 83% seen once. As for this clone: Its antigen is undetermined.

Germline V gives CDR1 SEHNR, CDR2 FQNEAQ (reference sequence). Trimming left V 2 bases short and J 7 bases short, with 15 bases between. The CDR3 loop spans 14 amino acids. Study-wide findings and caveats: Researchers found GvH clones in recipient marrow, and some showed up first in ileum or blood. Individuals who had graft-donor T cell macrochimerism had allografts that showed high graft-versus-host to host-versus-graft clonal ratios.

The starting material, graft tissue, was processed to release intraepithelial and lamina propria lymphocytes. The chain carries TRBV7-9 and TRBJ2-7; perhaps TRBD1 as D (6 bases). This clonotype was sampled from a human patient who received an intestinal transplant, so some T cells may come from the graft donor. The material was ileum tissue, obtained less than 600 days after intestinal transplantation. The CDR3 DNA is TGTGCCAGCAGCTTATTACAGGGTCCCGTAGAGCAGTACTTC. As protein: CASSLLQGPVEQYF.